This T cell receptor beta chain was sequenced in a study of metastatic and nonmetastatic thyroid tumors. Across the study: Repertoires from blood and tumor or nodule tissue of malignant and benign thyroid patients were compared.

Trimming shortened V by 6 bases and J by 2 bases, and 11 bases separated the two germline ends. The CDR3 extends over 12 amino acids. Germline values: CDR1 DFQATT, CDR2 SNEGSKA (reference sequence). All patients were untreated before thyroid surgery. As regards this clone: The sample contains more than one DNA sequence encoding this CDR3.

TCRdb called clones again from the PCR reads with MiXCR. The sample holds about 33,000 clones, 15% to 20% seen once. Sequencing was performed on blood. The V gene is TRBV20-1, the J gene TRBJ2-7; D unclear. This receptor was obtained from a female donor with papillary thyroid cancer or a benign thyroid nodule (not recorded which). Some clones in this sample may be carry-over from other donors' samples. The DNA for the CDR3 is TGCAGTGCCCGTGGTGGGCCCTACGAGCAGTACTTC. Its protein is CSARGGPYEQYF.